This is a list of T cell receptor beta chains from one sample in a study of blood T cells in healthy people across ages. Each CDR3 protein gets one entry after TCRdb re-called the 5' RACE reads with MiXCR. The top ten hold around 4% of the sample, which has about 1.5 million distinct CDR3 sequences, 42% seen once. The sequencing sample was made of blood. The receptors stem from a young woman in good health. Each CDR3 is given with its conserved first and last residue. A D gene is named only where the DNA matches it firmly. Not every row has a clone size; where given, it reads once, few, many or a size class.

CDR3	DNA	V	size	J	D
CASSFTRVYNSPLHF	TGTGCCAGCAGTTTTACAAGGGTTTATAATTCACCCCTCCACTTT	TRBV12-3/TRBV12-4	few	TRBJ1-6	.
CASISLAGKGIDTQYF	TGTGCCAGCATCTCCTTAGCGGGGAAGGGCATAGATACGCAGTATTTT	TRBV3-1	.	TRBJ2-3	TRBD2
CASSSDRAPFENEQFF	TGTGCCAGCAGTTCAGACAGGGCCCCCTTCGAGAATGAGCAGTTCTTC	TRBV27	.	TRBJ2-1	TRBD1
CSASGSLEQYF	TGCAGTGCTAGCGGGAGTCTCGAGCAGTACTTC	TRBV20-1	few	TRBJ2-7	.
CASSPQLGQGVQFF	TGTGCCAGCAGCCCCCAATTAGGACAGGGGGTCCAGTTCTTC	TRBV7-9	few	TRBJ2-1	TRBD1
CASSSGFPNIQYF	TGTGCCAGCAGTTCGGGGTTCCCGAACATTCAGTACTTC	TRBV25-1	few	TRBJ2-4	.
CASSLFPGQGLNEKLFF	TGTGCCAGCAGTCTCTTCCCGGGACAGGGTTTAAACGAAAAACTGTTTTTT	TRBV28	.	TRBJ1-4	TRBD1
CASSRTTTEAFF	TGTGCCAGCAGCCGCACAACTACTGAAGCTTTCTTT	TRBV12-3/TRBV12-4	few	TRBJ1-1	.
CSASVAGRLITDTQYF	TGCAGTGCTAGTGTAGCGGGCCGCCTCATCACAGATACGCAGTATTTT	TRBV20-1	few	TRBJ2-3	TRBD2
CASSPLQGTEETQYF	TGTGCCAGCTCACCACTTCAGGGTACCGAAGAGACCCAGTACTTC	TRBV18	.	TRBJ2-5	.
CASTRGPTYGYTF	TGTGCCAGTACCCGAGGGCCCACCTATGGCTACACCTTC	TRBV9	.	TRBJ1-2	.
CASSPRGMNTEAFF	TGTGCCAGCAGTCCCAGGGGCATGAACACTGAAGCTTTCTTT	TRBV6-2/TRBV6-3	.	TRBJ1-1	.
CSARGHAPTEAFF	TGCAGTGCTCGAGGACACGCTCCGACTGAAGCTTTCTTT	TRBV20-1	.	TRBJ1-1	.
CASSRLGGGQYF	TGTGCCAGCAGTCGTTTGGGGGGGGGGCAGTACTTC	TRBV6-5	.	TRBJ2-5	TRBD2
CASSGLKYSPLHF	TGTGCCAGCAGTGGCTTGAAGTACTCACCCCTCCACTTT	TRBV28	.	TRBJ1-6	.
CASSLQGAGNNQPQHF	TGTGCCAGCAGTTTACAAGGGGCCGGTAACAATCAGCCCCAGCATTTT	TRBV28	few	TRBJ1-5	.
CASSPPTRGTEAFF	TGTGCCAGCTCACCACCGACGCGGGGCACTGAAGCTTTCTTT	TRBV18	.	TRBJ1-1	.
CASSLFPVNTEAFF	TGTGCCAGCAGCTTATTTCCAGTCAACACTGAAGCTTTCTTT	TRBV7-9	.	TRBJ1-1	.
CASRLGGGAVNEQFF	TGTGCCAGCAGATTAGGCGGGGGGGCAGTGAATGAGCAGTTCTTC	TRBV11-2	.	TRBJ2-1	TRBD2
CASSQDRRLYTGELFF	TGTGCCAGCAGCCAAGATAGGAGACTCTACACCGGGGAGCTGTTTTTT	TRBV3-1	.	TRBJ2-2	.
CSVGHRALDEQYF	TGCAGCGTGGGCCACAGGGCGTTGGACGAGCAGTACTTC	TRBV29-1	.	TRBJ2-7	.
CASSRGRTDEKLFF	TGTGCCAGCAGCCGTGGCAGAACGGATGAAAAACTGTTTTTT	TRBV12-3/TRBV12-4	once	TRBJ1-4	.
CASSFPVRDRNTEAFF	TGTGCCAGCAGCTTTCCAGTAAGGGACAGAAACACTGAAGCTTTCTTT	TRBV13	few	TRBJ1-1	TRBD1
CASSYQGHTDEQFF	TGTGCCAGCAGTTACCAGGGACACACCGATGAGCAGTTCTTC	TRBV6-2/TRBV6-3	.	TRBJ2-1	.
CASSFNGYTF	TGTGCCAGCAGCTTCAATGGCTACACCTTC	TRBV7-9	.	TRBJ1-2	.
CASSLGTGWLDTEAFF	TGTGCCAGCAGTTTAGGGACAGGATGGTTGGACACTGAAGCTTTCTTT	TRBV28	.	TRBJ1-1	TRBD1
CASSFYRGREETQYF	TGTGCCAGCAGCTTCTATCGCGGGAGGGAGGAGACCCAGTACTTC	TRBV7-2	.	TRBJ2-5	TRBD2
CASASLRDFSSTDTQYF	TGTGCCAGCGCATCCCTCCGGGATTTTTCTAGCACAGATACGCAGTATTTT	TRBV6-1	.	TRBJ2-3	.
CATTGVEETQYF	TGTGCCACCACAGGGGTTGAGGAGACCCAGTACTTC	TRBV10-3	.	TRBJ2-5	TRBD1
CASSPGASGAYEQYF	TGTGCCAGCAGCCCTGGGGCTAGCGGTGCCTACGAGCAGTACTTC	TRBV12-3/TRBV12-4	.	TRBJ2-7	TRBD2
CATSQRRDTSYEQYF	TGTGCCACCAGCCAAAGGCGGGATACCTCCTACGAGCAGTACTTC	TRBV15	few	TRBJ2-7	.
CASSQDSPSGGDSVQETQYF	TGCGCCAGCAGCCAAGATAGCCCTAGCGGGGGTGACTCCGTCCAAGAGACCCAGTACTTC	TRBV4-1	once	TRBJ2-5	TRBD2
CASTGAASEQFF	TGTGCCTCAACCGGTGCGGCGAGTGAGCAGTTCTTC	TRBV3-1	.	TRBJ2-1	.
CSASGTSGSYNEQFF	TGCAGTGCTAGCGGGACTAGCGGATCCTACAATGAGCAGTTCTTC	TRBV20-1	.	TRBJ2-1	TRBD2